The 6 T cell receptor beta chains reported below all come from one sample, sequenced in a study of blood T cell repertoires in COVID-19 (dated by TCRdb to about 2020). The library was built by means of the immunoSEQ multiplex PCR assay. TCRdb limited this immuneACCESS table to in-frame rearrangements with V and J called. A share of clones is missing; checked studies link under half to unresolved V genes, and the rest is unexplained. The sample contains 320,000 or so clones, about 85% of them found a single time. Approximately 1.9% of the sample goes to the ten largest clones. Sequenced input: PBMCs or T cells enriched from blood (not recorded which). These receptors all stem from a woman in her twenties or thirties who had been exposed to COVID-19.

The J gene is TRBJ2-3, the V gene TRBV7-2, with TRBD2 identical over 12 bases. CDR1 SGHTA and CDR2 FQGNSA come from the germline V gene. With 5 bases clipped from V and 6 bases from J, the junction kept 6 bases outside the gene matches. The CDR3 extends over 15 amino acids. The DNA of the CDR3 is TGTGCCAGCAGCCCGGGACTAGCGGGTCCGGATACGCAGTATTTT. Its protein is CASSPGLAGPDTQYF.

The genes are TRBV15 and TRBJ1-3; 7 bases align to TRBD1. The length of the CDR3 is 18 residues. The V gene end was trimmed by 2 bases and the J gene end by 8 bases; junction bases not matched to a gene: 18. Germline-derived CDR1 and CDR2 are LNHNV and YYDKDF (reference sequence). The CDR3 DNA reads TGTGCCACCAGCAGATCTCGACCGACAGGGACAAGTTTAGACACCATATATTTT. Translating gives CATSRSRPTGTSLDTIYF.

This chain links TRBV28 with TRBJ1-2, with TRBD1 identical over 9 bases. The CDR3 spans 15 residues. The V gene's germline CDR1 is MDHEN and CDR2 SYDVKM. Germline trimming cut 6 bases from V and 7 bases from J; bases unmatched to any gene: 12. The CDR3 protein is CASSNRGRGLFGYTF. CDR3 nucleotides: TGTGCCAGCAGCAACAGGGGGCGCGGGTTGTTTGGCTACACCTTC.

The genes are TRBV7-8 and TRBJ1-1; perhaps TRBD1 as D (5 bases). The CDR3 sequence is 14 residues long. The V gene's germline CDR1 is SGHVS and CDR2 FQNEAQ. V lost 1 base and J lost 5, with 11 bases in between. The CDR3 DNA is TGTGCCAGCAGCTTAGGTGGGGCAGTGACTGAAGCTTTCTTT. Translating gives CASSLGGAVTEAFF.

This chain joins TRBV19 and TRBJ1-1, with D perhaps matching TRBD1 (6 bases). Germline CDR1 reads LNHDA; CDR2 reads SQIVND (reference sequence). Trimming took off 10 bases at V and 0 bases at J, with 18 bases between the two ends. The CDR3 is made up of 15 amino acids. The CDR3 DNA reads TGTGCCACTCAAAGTCCGGGACAAATGAACACTGAAGCTTTCTTT. As protein: CATQSPGQMNTEAFF.

This clone appeared a few times. V is TRBV3-1 (or the pseudogene TRBV3-2) and J is TRBJ2-7; D possibly corresponds to TRBD2 (6 bases). CDR1 and CDR2 from the germline V gene are LGHDT and YNNKEL (reference sequence). The CDR3 loop spans 14 amino acids. Deletions cut 6 bases from V and 3 bases from J, with 15 bases between. CDR3 residues: CASRQAGGGYEQYF. In nucleotides, the CDR3 is TGTGCCAGCAGGCAGGCTGGGGGAGGCTACGAGCAGTACTTC.